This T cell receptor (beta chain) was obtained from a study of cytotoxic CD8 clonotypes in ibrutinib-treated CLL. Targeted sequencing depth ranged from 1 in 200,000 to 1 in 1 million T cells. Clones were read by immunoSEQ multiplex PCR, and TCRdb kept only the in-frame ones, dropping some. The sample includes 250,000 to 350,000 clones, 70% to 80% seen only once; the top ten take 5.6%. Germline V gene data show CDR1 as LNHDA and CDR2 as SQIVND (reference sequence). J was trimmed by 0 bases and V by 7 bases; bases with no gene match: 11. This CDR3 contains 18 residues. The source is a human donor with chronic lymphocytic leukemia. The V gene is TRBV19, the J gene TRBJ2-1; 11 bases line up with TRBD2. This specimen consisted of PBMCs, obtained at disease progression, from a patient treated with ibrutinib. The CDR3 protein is CASTPLASGGFSYNEQFF. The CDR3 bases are TGTGCCAGTACCCCCCTGGCTAGCGGGGGGTTCTCCTACAATGAGCAGTTCTTC.